This record covers a single TCR beta chain. What antigen it recognizes has not been identified. There are no base qualities to consult, and no much larger clone falls within one base. V is shortened by 0 bases, J by 8 bases, and the region joining them spans 9 bases. The CDR3 numbers 14 residues from cysteine through phenylalanine. The sequence is cut down to CDR3 DNA, 42 bases in frame from base 1. CDR1 SGHRS and CDR2 YFSETQ are derived from the germline V gene. The data originate from a study of blood T cell repertoires in COVID-19 (dated by TCRdb to 2018 to 2020). General notes on the study: Collaborator samples came from the United States, Italy and Spain and covered acute and convalescent phases of COVID-19. The samples were drawn from two sources: the first 160 participants of the ongoing ImmuneRACE study, and some 1,300 subjects contributed by 6 global collaborators. Sample metadata almost always included a de-identified subject ID, COVID-19 status, age in years and sex. Deeply sampled blood TCRbeta repertoires from subjects exposed to, actively infected with, or recovered from COVID-19 were included in the dataset. Where available, HLA class I and class II types were obtained from metadata supplied by the sample provider rather than from assay-based typing. The repertoires were released in a freely available public database intended as a resource for research on the immune response to SARS-CoV-2. The prospective study material was composed of cDNA or gDNA derived from T cells, B-cell-depleted T cells, or PBMCs. General study outcomes and caveats: How much clinical and demographic metadata was included differed by source and by participant, and the metadata was provided uncurated.

TCRbeta CDR3 regions were amplified from genomic DNA by means of the immunoSEQ Assay, a bias-controlled multiplex PCR. The paper's data handling went like this. The number of nucleated cells in each sample was estimated by amplification of reference gene primers within the assay. To quantify the absolute abundance of each unique TCRbeta CDR3 rearrangement, sequence reads were collapsed and filtered. For each sample, productive Simpson clonality was calculated as the square root of Simpson's diversity index over productive rearrangements. The table was pulled from immuneACCESS by TCRdb, which kept in-frame rearrangements only. Such tables lose some clones; where checked, under half of the loss comes from unresolved V genes, and the rest has no known cause. V and J calls and clone size come straight from that table; D and trimming were deduced from the DNA. The sample contains over 200,000 clones, about 68% of them found a single time. Jointly, the top ten make up about 3% of the sample.

The collaborating institutions used their own protocols to collect whole blood in K2EDTA tubes. For TCRbeta analysis, collaborator samples were shipped as frozen whole blood, as isolated PBMCs, or as DNA extracted from either sample type. The TCR comes from a woman older than 75 with acute or convalescent COVID-19. The V and J segments used are TRBV5-1 and TRBJ1-6, with the D gene call left open. The material sequenced was peripheral blood. CDR3 sequence: CASSLGRWDSPLHF. The DNA is as follows: TGCGCCAGCAGCTTGGGGAGGTGGGATTCACCCCTCCACTTT.